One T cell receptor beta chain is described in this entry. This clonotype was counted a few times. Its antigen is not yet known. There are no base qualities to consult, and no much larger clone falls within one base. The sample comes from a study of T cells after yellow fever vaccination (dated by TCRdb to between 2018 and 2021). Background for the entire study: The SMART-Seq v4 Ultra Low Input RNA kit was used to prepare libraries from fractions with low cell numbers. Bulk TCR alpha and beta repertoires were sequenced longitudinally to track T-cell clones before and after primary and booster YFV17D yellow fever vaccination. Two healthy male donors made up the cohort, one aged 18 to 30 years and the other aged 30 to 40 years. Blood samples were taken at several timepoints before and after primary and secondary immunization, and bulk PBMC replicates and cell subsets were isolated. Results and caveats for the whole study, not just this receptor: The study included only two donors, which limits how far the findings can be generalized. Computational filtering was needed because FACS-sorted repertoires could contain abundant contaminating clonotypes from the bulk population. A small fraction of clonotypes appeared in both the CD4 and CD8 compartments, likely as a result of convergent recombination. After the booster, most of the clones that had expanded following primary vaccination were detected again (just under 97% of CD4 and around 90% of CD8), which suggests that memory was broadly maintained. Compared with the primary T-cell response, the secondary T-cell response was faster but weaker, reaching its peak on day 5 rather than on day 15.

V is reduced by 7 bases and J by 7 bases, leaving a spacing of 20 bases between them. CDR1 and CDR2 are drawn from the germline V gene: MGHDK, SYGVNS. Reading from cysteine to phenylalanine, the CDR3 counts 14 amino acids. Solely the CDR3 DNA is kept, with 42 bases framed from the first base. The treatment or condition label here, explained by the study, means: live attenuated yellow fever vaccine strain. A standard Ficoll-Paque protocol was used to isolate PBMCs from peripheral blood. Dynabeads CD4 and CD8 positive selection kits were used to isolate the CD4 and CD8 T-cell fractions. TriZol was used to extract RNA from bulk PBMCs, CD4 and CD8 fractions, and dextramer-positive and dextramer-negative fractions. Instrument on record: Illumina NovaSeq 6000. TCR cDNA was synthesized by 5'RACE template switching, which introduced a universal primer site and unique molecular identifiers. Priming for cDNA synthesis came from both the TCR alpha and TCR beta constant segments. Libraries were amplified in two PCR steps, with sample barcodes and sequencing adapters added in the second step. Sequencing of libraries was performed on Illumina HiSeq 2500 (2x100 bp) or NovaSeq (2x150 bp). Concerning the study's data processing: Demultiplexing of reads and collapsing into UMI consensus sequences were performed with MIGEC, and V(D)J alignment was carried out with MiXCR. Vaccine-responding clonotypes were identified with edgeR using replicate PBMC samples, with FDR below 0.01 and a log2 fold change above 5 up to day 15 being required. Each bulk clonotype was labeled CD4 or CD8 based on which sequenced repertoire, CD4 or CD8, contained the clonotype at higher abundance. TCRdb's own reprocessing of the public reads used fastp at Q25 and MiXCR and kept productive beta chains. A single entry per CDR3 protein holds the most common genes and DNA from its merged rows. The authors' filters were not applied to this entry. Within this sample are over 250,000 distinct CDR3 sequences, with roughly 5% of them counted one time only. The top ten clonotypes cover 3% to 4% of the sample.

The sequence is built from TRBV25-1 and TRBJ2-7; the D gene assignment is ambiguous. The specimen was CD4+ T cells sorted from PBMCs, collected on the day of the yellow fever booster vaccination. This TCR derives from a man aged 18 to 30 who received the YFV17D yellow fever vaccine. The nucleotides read TGTGCCAGCAACTCCCCCCCAGAGCATGGAGAGCAGTACTTC. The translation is CASNSPPEHGEQYF.